This T cell receptor (beta chain) is from a study of neurological immune-mediated disorders. Findings and limits, study-wide: For the multiple sclerosis repertoire cluster, no association with any clinical or MRI feature was found. Phylogenetic grouping assigned the repertoires of 18 of 34 multiple sclerosis patients to a single related-CDR3 cluster, which may represent a signature.

Many counts were recorded for this clonotype. Its matching antigen is unknown. Synthesis of cDNA used 5'RACE (with 10-nucleotide random UMIs). Over 190 million TCR-beta sequences from 15-18 subjects came from every sequencing run. TCRdb analysed the 5' RACE reads with MiXCR anew, one entry per CDR3 protein. In the table there are about 20,000 distinct CDR3 sequences, roughly 2.6% of which are singletons. The CDR3 is 15 amino acids. Germline V CDR1 and CDR2: SGDLS, YYNGEE. V gave up 3 bases and J gave up 0 bases, with 12 bases separating them. The specimen was PBMCs. The clonotype originates from a woman between 18 and 29 years old with multiple sclerosis. The rearrangement links TRBV9 to TRBJ1-1; D gene ambiguous. The CDR3 here is CASSAQAVMNTEAFF. The CDR3 coding sequence is TGTGCCAGCAGCGCCCAGGCGGTTATGAACACTGAAGCTTTCTTT. Full variable domain (rest looked up from reference TRBV9 and TRBJ1-1): DSGVTQTPKHLITATGQRVTLRCSPRSGDLSVYWYQQSLDQGLQFLIQYYNGEERAKGNILERFSAQQFPDLHSELNLSSLELGDSALYFCASSAQAVMNTEAFFGQGTRLTVV.